The present TCR beta chain was sequenced within a study of beta chain features in type 1 diabetes. Study-wide background: Sorted cells numbering around 110,000,000 were examined across all samples.

This clone was detected only a few times. Its antigen is currently unknown. The same CDR3 can be traced to other DNA sequences in this sample. V lost 6 bases and J 3 bases, leaving 12 bases between the germline ends. Germline V gene lookup returns CDR1 SEHNR and CDR2 FQNEAQ (reference sequence). The CDR3 is 14 amino acids. Study results and limitations: The naive, central memory and Treg TCRB repertoires looked more alike in patients than they did in healthy donors. Moderate but significant shortening of TCRB CDR3s was recorded in all four CD4+ subsets from Type 1 diabetes patients. For TCRB rearrangement, an influence of HLA type remained unresolved here. Patients with type 1 diabetes showed fewer VDJ junction insertions and more deletions.

Investigators reverse transcribed all isolated RNA, so they sequenced expressed TCRB transcripts. Repertoires were generated with immunoSEQ multiplex PCR, while TCRdb's copy carries only in-frame clones and drops some. The table includes around 110,000 clones, around 15% detected once. The clonotype originates from a young man with type 1 diabetes. The sequenced sample consisted of central memory CD4+ T cells from blood. This chain uses TRBV7-9 with TRBJ1-5; D not certain. The chain's CDR3 is CASSLAGDNQPQHF. The CDR3 DNA is TGTGCCAGCAGTTTGGCCGGTGACAATCAGCCCCAGCATTTT.